A single sample gave rise to the 30 T cell receptor beta chains below, sequenced in a study of response to subunit inactivated influenza vaccine. TCRdb re-called the RT-PCR reads through MiXCR, storing one row per CDR3 protein. The sample lists 550,000 to 600,000 distinct CDR3 sequences; roughly 12% were seen once. Sequenced material: PBMCs from blood, taken on the day of vaccination. The receptors shown here come from a man in his fifties who received an inactivated influenza vaccine.

This clonotype occurred a few times. The chain links TRBV5-1 to TRBJ2-1, with TRBD2 matching 11 bases. CDR1 is SGHRS and CDR2 is YFSETQ in the germline V gene. The CDR3 covers 16 residues. V was pared by 3 bases and J by 12 bases, with 14 bases of the junction left unmatched. The CDR3 here is CASSWTLAGESYGQFF. In DNA, the CDR3 is TGCGCCAGCAGCTGGACACTAGCGGGAGAATCTTACGGGCAGTTCTTC.

This clonotype appeared a few times. The rearrangement uses TRBV21-1 and TRBJ2-5; the D call TRBD2 from the table was never checked on the DNA. TRBV21-1 counts as a pseudogene. The CDR3 runs to 19 residues. The CDR3 nucleotides read TGTGCCAGCAGCAAATTTGGGCCTAGGGGGTGTACGGTTCCTGAGACCCAGTACTTC. This encodes CASSKFGPRGCTVPETQYF.

This clonotype was observed many times. The V and J genes are TRBV30 and TRBJ2-1; the match to TRBD1 covers 9 bases. The trim removed 1 base at V and 4 bases at J, leaving 5 bases unmatched. The CDR3 runs to 15 residues. Germline V lookup: CDR1 GTSNPN, CDR2 SVGIG (reference sequence). The CDR3 DNA sequence: TGTGCCTGGAGTGGTGGGACAGGGTTTTACAATGAGCAGTTCTTC. It encodes CAWSGGTGFYNEQFF.

This clonotype came up many times. This chain joins TRBV28 and TRBJ1-5; the D is unclear. Per the germline V gene, CDR1 is MDHEN and CDR2 is SYDVKM. This CDR3 comprises 15 residues. V gave up 3 bases and J gave up 3 bases, with 12 bases separating them. Here the CDR3 reads CASSFGRGSNQPQHF. The CDR3 nucleotides read TGTGCCAGCAGTTTTGGCCGAGGGTCCAATCAGCCCCAGCATTTT. The whole variable domain, filled in from reference TRBV28 and TRBJ1-5, reads DVKVTQSSRYLVKRTGEKVFLECVQDMDHENMFWYRQDPGLGLRLIYFSYDVKMKEKGDIPEGYSVSREKKERFSLILESASTNQTSMYLCASSFGRGSNQPQHFGDGTRLSIL.

The chain uses TRBV20-1 and TRBJ2-1; D uncertain. V gave up 1 base and J gave up 4 bases, with 14 bases separating them. The CDR3 extends over 15 amino acids. CDR1 and CDR2 (germline): DFQATT, SNEGSKA (reference sequence). The CDR3 loop reads CSARARTLKYNEQFF. The CDR3 region has the DNA TGCAGTGCTAGAGCCCGGACCCTAAAGTACAATGAGCAGTTCTTC.

The chain joins TRBV4-2 to TRBJ2-2, with TRBD2 matching 8 bases. This CDR3 has 17 amino acids. V lost 1 base to trimming and J lost 4 bases; unmatched junction nucleotides: 8. Germline values: CDR1 LGHNA, CDR2 YNFKEQ. This CDR3 reads CASSQGTGGPGTGELFF. Written as DNA, the CDR3 is TGTGCCAGCAGCCAAGGAACGGGGGGGCCTGGCACCGGGGAGCTGTTTTTT.

This clonotype was observed many times. V gene TRBV12-3 or TRBV12-4 combines with J gene TRBJ2-7, with D hard to call. Trimming pared 3 bases from V and 4 bases from J, leaving 4 bases between. CDR3 length: 11 amino acids. Written as DNA, the CDR3 is TGTGCCAGCAGTTTCGAGTACGAGCAGTACTTC. This gives the protein CASSFEYEQYF.

This clonotype was detected ten times or more. The chain has TRBV4-3 and TRBJ1-1, with a tentative D call TRBD1 (5 bases). Germline loops: CDR1 LGHNA, CDR2 YSLEER. Trimming took 0 bases from V and 5 from J, leaving 16 bases between them. The CDR3 has 16 residues. CDR3 in amino acids: CASSQDTGAAGTEAFF. The CDR3 region has the DNA TGCGCCAGCAGCCAAGATACAGGAGCTGCGGGAACTGAAGCTTTCTTT.

The rearrangement links TRBV4-3 to TRBJ2-2; D gene unclear. Germline V gene lookup returns CDR1 LGHNA and CDR2 YSLEER. V was cut by 2 bases and J by 2 bases, with 6 bases left in between. CDR3 length: 14 residues. The CDR3 DNA is TGCGCCAGCAGCCAAACAGTAAACACCGGGGAGCTGTTTTTT. This encodes CASSQTVNTGELFF.

This clonotype has more than one count but fewer than ten. The chain uses TRBV9 and TRBJ2-1, with 9 nucleotides matching TRBD2. V lost 2 bases to trimming and J lost 4 bases; unmatched junction nucleotides: 7. The CDR3 runs to 16 residues. CDR1 is SGDLS, CDR2 YYNGEE, per germline. CDR3 in amino acids: CASSVSGSGQYNEQFF. CDR3 DNA sequence: TGTGCCAGCAGCGTTAGCGGGAGTGGGCAATACAATGAGCAGTTCTTC.

The CDR3 region is CASSVIGGSGTGELFF. DNA for the CDR3: TGTGCCAGCAGCGTAATTGGAGGGTCAGGCACCGGGGAGCTGTTTTTT. This chain links TRBV9 with TRBJ2-2, with TRBD2 as a possible D gene (6 bases). V lost 1 base and J 4 bases, leaving 14 bases between the germline ends. Germline lookup yields CDR1 SGDLS and CDR2 YYNGEE. The CDR3 is made up of 16 amino acids.

The chain carries TRBV7-7 and TRBJ2-2; the D gene is possibly TRBD1 (6 bases). Trimming cost V 4 bases and J 7 bases, with 16 bases left between them. Germline V gives CDR1 SSHAT, CDR2 FNYEAQ (reference sequence). The length of the CDR3 is 15 residues. CDR3 DNA sequence: TGTGCCAGCAGCTCCATACAGGGCATGGGCGGGGAGCTGTTTTTT. Protein product: CASSSIQGMGGELFF. Complete variable domain (other parts from reference TRBV7-7 and TRBJ2-2): GAGVSQSPRYKVTKRGQDVTLRCDPISSHATLYWYQQALGQGPEFLTYFNYEAQPDKSGLPSDRFSAERPEGSISTLTIQRTEQRDSAMYRCASSSIQGMGGELFFGEGSRLTVL.

This clonotype was seen a few times. V and J are TRBV10-1 and TRBJ2-5, with TRBD2 identical over 11 bases. Germline CDR1 is WNHNN and CDR2 is SYGVQD (reference sequence). Germline trimming cut 6 bases from V and 8 bases from J; bases unmatched to any gene: 5. The CDR3 loop spans 13 amino acids. The CDR3 protein is CASSQTSGATQYF. CDR3 nucleotide sequence: TGCGCCAGCAGCCAGACTAGCGGGGCAACCCAGTACTTC.

This clonotype showed up many times. The V call is TRBV20-1, the J call TRBJ2-1; tentatively, D is TRBD1 (5 bases). The CDR3 extends over 11 amino acids. Germline CDR1 is DFQATT and CDR2 is SNEGSKA (reference sequence). V was pared by 0 bases and J by 10 bases, with 7 bases between. The CDR3 DNA sequence: TGCAGTGCTAGAGAGGACACCGAGCAGTTCTTC. This gives the protein CSAREDTEQFF.

The chain carries TRBV6-2 or TRBV6-3 and TRBJ2-7; D is uncertain. The CDR3 runs to 14 residues. The germline V gene has CDR1 MNHEY and CDR2 SVGEGT. Between the trimmed V and J ends, which lost 4 bases and 1 base, there was a span of 11 bases. CDR3 nucleotides: TGTGCCAGCAGTTCCCCCTTACAATCCTACGAGCAGTACTTC. It encodes CASSSPLQSYEQYF.

This clonotype was counted at least ten times. The V gene is TRBV6-2 or TRBV6-3, the J gene TRBJ2-3; 11 bases align to TRBD2. Per germline, CDR1 MNHEY and CDR2 SVGEGT. The CDR3 is made up of 20 amino acids. V was clipped by 3 bases and J by 6 bases; unmatched bases: 20. The CDR3 protein is CASSYDLATSGAPQADTQYF. The CDR3 DNA reads TGTGCCAGCAGTTATGACCTGGCGACTAGCGGGGCTCCCCAGGCGGATACGCAGTATTTT.

This clonotype has more than one count but fewer than ten. The chain couples TRBV2 to TRBJ1-5; no reliable D call. Germline V CDR1 and CDR2: SNHLY, FYNNEI. This CDR3 is 13 amino acids long. Trimming left V 7 bases short and J 4 bases short, with 11 bases between. The chain's CDR3 is CASKPGRNQPQHF. CDR3 bases: TGTGCCAGCAAACCTGGGAGAAATCAGCCCCAGCATTTT. Complete variable domain (other parts from reference TRBV2 and TRBJ1-5): EPEVTQTPSHQVTQMGQEVILRCVPISNHLYFYWYRQILGQKVEFLVSFYNNEISEKSEIFDDQFSVERPDGSNFTLKIRSTKLEDSAMYFCASKPGRNQPQHFGDGTRLSIL.

This clonotype occurred many times. In DNA, the CDR3 is TGCAGCGCGATGGGCTACGGACTAGCGGGAATTACCGGGGAGCTGTTTTTT. It specifies CSAMGYGLAGITGELFF. The V call is TRBV29-1, the J call TRBJ2-2; 12 nucleotides agree with TRBD2. Germline V gene lookup returns CDR1 SQVTM and CDR2 ANQGSEA. This CDR3 has 17 residues. V was clipped by 7 bases and J by 5 bases; unmatched bases: 14.

This clonotype occurred many times. The rearrangement links TRBV3-1 to TRBJ1-1; D is unresolved. Germline V gene lookup returns CDR1 LGHDT and CDR2 YNNKEL (reference sequence). This CDR3 spans 11 amino acids. V was trimmed by 3 bases and J by 1 base, leaving 0 bases between them. The CDR3 nucleotides are TGTGCCAGCAGCCAGAACACTGAAGCTTTCTTT. Amino acid sequence: CASSQNTEAFF.

This clonotype showed up just a few times. This sequence joins TRBV5-1 and TRBJ1-2; D is uncertain. Trimming left V 0 bases short and J 8 bases short, with 14 bases between. This CDR3 is built from 14 residues. Germline assignment: CDR1 SGHRS and CDR2 YFSETQ. CDR3 in amino acids: CASSLDAGAGGYTF. CDR3 in DNA: TGCGCCAGCAGCTTGGACGCGGGTGCAGGCGGCTACACCTTC.

This clonotype was detected a few times. CDR3 sequence: CASGLVRTFCQETQYF. The CDR3 nucleotides are TGTGCTAGTGGTTTGGTAAGGACTTTTTGTCAAGAGACCCAGTACTTC. The V call is TRBV12-5, the J call TRBJ2-5, with a possible D match to TRBD2 (5 bases). CDR1 and CDR2 from the germline V gene are LGHNT and FRNRAP. Trimming stripped 0 bases from V and 2 bases from J, with 13 bases between. The CDR3 is made up of 16 amino acids.

V is TRBV27 and J is TRBJ2-2; 7 bases agree with TRBD1. Germline assignment: CDR1 MNHEY and CDR2 SMNVEV (reference sequence). The trim removed 5 bases at V and 0 bases at J, leaving 9 bases unmatched. The CDR3 runs 17 residues. DNA for the CDR3: TGTGCCAGCAGTCCCGACCTCGGGACAGCGAACACCGGGGAGCTGTTTTTT. Amino acid sequence: CASSPDLGTANTGELFF.

In this sample, this clonotype turned up a few times. The rearrangement links TRBV12-3 or TRBV12-4 to TRBJ2-5; the match to TRBD1 covers 12 bases. V lost 6 bases and J lost 1; bases outside the gene matches: 12. This CDR3 has 18 amino acids. The CDR3 nucleotides read TGTGCCAGCAGGAAGGCCCGGGACAGGGGGCTATTCCAAGAGACCCAGTACTTC. Translated, it gives CASRKARDRGLFQETQYF.

This clonotype was seen a handful of times. The chain recombines TRBV20-1 with TRBJ2-2; TRBD2 matches at 7 bases. There are 15 residues in the CDR3. Germline assignment: CDR1 DFQATT and CDR2 SNEGSKA (reference sequence). The trim removed 1 base at V and 7 bases at J, leaving 9 bases unmatched. The CDR3, as DNA: TGCAGTGCTAGAGGTGGCGGGAGTGTGAACGGGGAGCTGTTTTTT. Protein sequence: CSARGGGSVNGELFF.

This sequence joins TRBV2 and TRBJ2-1; D uncertain. Trimming cost V 9 bases and J 0 bases, with 6 bases left between them. Germline CDR1 reads SNHLY; CDR2 reads FYNNEI. The CDR3 length is 12 residues. In DNA, the CDR3 is TGTGCCAGGGGAACCTCCTACAATGAGCAGTTCTTC. The encoded protein is CARGTSYNEQFF.

V usage is TRBV2 and J usage is TRBJ2-3; weak D call: TRBD2 (6 bases). The CDR3 has 16 residues. The germline CDR1 and CDR2 sequences are SNHLY and FYNNEI. The V gene lost 3 bases and the J gene lost 2 bases, with 15 bases spanning the gap. CDR3 region: CASSDFRGRNTDTQYF. CDR3 DNA: TGTGCCAGCAGTGATTTTCGGGGGAGAAACACAGATACGCAGTATTTT. The entire variable domain, with the rest obtained from reference TRBV2 and TRBJ2-3, is as follows: EPEVTQTPSHQVTQMGQEVILRCVPISNHLYFYWYRQILGQKVEFLVSFYNNEISEKSEIFDDQFSVERPDGSNFTLKIRSTKLEDSAMYFCASSDFRGRNTDTQYFGPGTRLTVL.

This clonotype has just a few counts. The chain links TRBV4-2 to TRBJ2-1; perhaps TRBD1 as D (5 bases). Trimming stripped 8 bases from V and 10 bases from J, with 24 bases between. The germline CDR1 and CDR2 sequences are LGHNA and YNFKEQ. This CDR3 spans 15 amino acids. The CDR3 region has the DNA TGTGCCAGCCGCGATAGGACATCGATTGAATTAGAGCAGTTCTTC. This gives the protein CASRDRTSIELEQFF.

This clonotype occurred a few times. This chain uses TRBV20-1 with TRBJ2-7, with D unclear. Per germline, CDR1 DFQATT and CDR2 SNEGSKA (reference sequence). This CDR3 comprises 14 residues. V was trimmed by 4 bases and J by 0 bases, leaving 13 bases between them. CDR3 DNA: TGCAGTGCTACAAGGACCCAGAGCTCCTACGAGCAGTACTTC. This translates into CSATRTQSSYEQYF.

This clonotype was counted a few times. This chain joins TRBV6-2 or TRBV6-3 and TRBJ1-5; D gene ambiguous. Trimming stripped 4 bases from V and 3 bases from J, with 10 bases between. Germline V gives CDR1 MNHEY, CDR2 SVGEGT. This CDR3 spans 14 amino acids. CDR3 residues: CASSLRRANQPQHF. The DNA for the CDR3 is TGTGCCAGCAGTTTAAGGAGGGCCAATCAGCCCCAGCATTTT.

The chain is built from TRBV7-9 and TRBJ2-7; tentative D call: TRBD1 (5 bases). Trimming stripped 4 bases from V and 3 bases from J, with 13 bases between. The length of the CDR3 is 14 residues. CDR1 and CDR2 from the germline V gene are SEHNR and FQNEAQ (reference sequence). The DNA for the CDR3 is TGTGCCAGCAGCTCCGATTACAGGAGCTACGAGCAGTACTTC. This sequence encodes CASSSDYRSYEQYF.